Included here is one T cell receptor beta chain sequence, with context. The CDR3 contains 14 residues. The V gene end was trimmed by 3 bases and the J gene end by 5 bases; junction bases not matched to a gene: 5. Germline lookup yields CDR1 SGHRS and CDR2 YFSETQ. The data belong to a study of cytomegalovirus exposure and HLA in healthy donors. The PCR used 60 Vbeta and 13 Jbeta primers. Sequenced by immunoSEQ multiplex PCR; TCRdb stores in-frame clones only, minus some. The sample gives some 150,000 clones, 75% to 80% of which show up once; nearly 6.5% is in the top ten. What was sequenced was PBMCs. This TCR came from a man aged 35-49 years in good health and CMV-seropositive. The chain joins TRBV5-1 to TRBJ1-3; 7 nucleotides agree with TRBD1. CDR3 DNA: TGCGCCAGCAGCTGGACAGGAGGAAGAAACACCATATATTTT. It encodes CASSWTGGRNTIYF.